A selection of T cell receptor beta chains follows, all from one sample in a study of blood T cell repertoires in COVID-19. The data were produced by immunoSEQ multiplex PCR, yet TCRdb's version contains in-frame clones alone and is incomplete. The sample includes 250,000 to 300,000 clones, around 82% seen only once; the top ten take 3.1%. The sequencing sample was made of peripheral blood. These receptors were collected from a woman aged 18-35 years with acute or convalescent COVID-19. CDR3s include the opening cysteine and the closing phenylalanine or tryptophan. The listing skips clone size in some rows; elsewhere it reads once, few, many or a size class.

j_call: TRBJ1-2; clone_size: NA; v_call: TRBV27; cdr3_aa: CASMSLQATTYGYTF
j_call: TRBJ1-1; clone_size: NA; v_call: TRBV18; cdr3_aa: CASSPPQGMRTEAFF
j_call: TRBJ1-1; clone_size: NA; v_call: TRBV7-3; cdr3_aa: CASSVSGTGDTEAFF
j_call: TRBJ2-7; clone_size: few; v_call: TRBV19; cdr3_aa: CASSIVLAAFYEQYF
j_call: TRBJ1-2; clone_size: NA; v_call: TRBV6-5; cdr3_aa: CASRAPGTKYGYTF
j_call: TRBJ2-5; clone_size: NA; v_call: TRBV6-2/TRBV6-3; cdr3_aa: CASSDFFGREETQYF
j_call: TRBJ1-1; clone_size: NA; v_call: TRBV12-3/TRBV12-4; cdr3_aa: CASSTGTAKAFF
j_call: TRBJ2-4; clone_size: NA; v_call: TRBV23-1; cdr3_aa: CASSQSEKGTGAIQYF
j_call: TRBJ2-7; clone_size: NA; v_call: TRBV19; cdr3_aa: CASSDSGPVYEQYF
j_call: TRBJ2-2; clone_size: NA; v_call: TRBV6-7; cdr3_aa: CAATPGAPGELFF
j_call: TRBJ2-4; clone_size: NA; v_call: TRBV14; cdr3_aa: CASSRKSIWGGSGGDIQYF
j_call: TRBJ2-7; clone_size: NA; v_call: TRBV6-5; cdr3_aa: CASSDSQGGAYEQYF
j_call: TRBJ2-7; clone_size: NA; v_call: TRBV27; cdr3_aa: CASSLSGTVVEQYF
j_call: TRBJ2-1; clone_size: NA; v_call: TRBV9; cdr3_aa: CASSPRLAGVQLEQFF
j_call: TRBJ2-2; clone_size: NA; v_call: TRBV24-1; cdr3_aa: CATSGWEGTGTGELFF
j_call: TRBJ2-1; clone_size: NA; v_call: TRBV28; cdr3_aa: CASSGQYNEQFF
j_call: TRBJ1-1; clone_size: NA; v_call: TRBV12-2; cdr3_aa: CASRLAPGQLMNTEAFF
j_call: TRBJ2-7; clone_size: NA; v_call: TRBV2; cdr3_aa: CASERGLAGMGYEQYF
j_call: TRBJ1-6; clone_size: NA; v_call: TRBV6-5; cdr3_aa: CASTPQGAGQLTLHF
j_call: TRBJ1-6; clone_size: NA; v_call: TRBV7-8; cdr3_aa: CASSLGQTITLSSYNSPLHF
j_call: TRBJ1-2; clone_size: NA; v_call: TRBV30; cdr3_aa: CAWSVARGYGYTF
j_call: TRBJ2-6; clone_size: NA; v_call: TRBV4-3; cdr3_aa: CASSQQGVGGANVLTF
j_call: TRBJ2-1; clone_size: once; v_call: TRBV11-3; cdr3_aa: CASSLNRDRAHEQFF
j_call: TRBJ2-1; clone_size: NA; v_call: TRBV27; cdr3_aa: CASSLIGTSGRANEQFF
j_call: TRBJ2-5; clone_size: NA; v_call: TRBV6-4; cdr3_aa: CASSEGGQPKVLETQYF
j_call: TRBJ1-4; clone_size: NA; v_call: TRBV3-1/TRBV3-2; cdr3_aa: CASSLHQGTGNEKLFF
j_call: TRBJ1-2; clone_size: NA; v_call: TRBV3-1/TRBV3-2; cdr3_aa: CASTTVTGSLYGYTF
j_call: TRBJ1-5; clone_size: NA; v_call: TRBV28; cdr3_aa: CASSFWGGGQPQHF
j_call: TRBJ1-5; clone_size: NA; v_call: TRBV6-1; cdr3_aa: CASSEWEGPARFGQPQHF
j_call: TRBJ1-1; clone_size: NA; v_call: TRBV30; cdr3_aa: CAWSVRRDTEAFF
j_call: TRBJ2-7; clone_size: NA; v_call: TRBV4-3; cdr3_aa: CASSQDLGVGSYEQYF
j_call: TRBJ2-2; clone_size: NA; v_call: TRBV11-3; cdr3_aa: CASSTPERSGGELFF
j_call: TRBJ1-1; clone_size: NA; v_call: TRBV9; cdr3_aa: CASSVGGLKTEAFF
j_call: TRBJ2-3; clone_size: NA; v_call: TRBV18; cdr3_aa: CASSPPSTDTQYF
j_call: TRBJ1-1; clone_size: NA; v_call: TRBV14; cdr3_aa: CASSSWIGTAMNTEAFF
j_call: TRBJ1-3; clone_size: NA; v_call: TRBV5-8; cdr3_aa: CASSLGTGGSGNTIYF
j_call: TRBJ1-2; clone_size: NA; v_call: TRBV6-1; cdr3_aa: CASSEEGQGYGYTF
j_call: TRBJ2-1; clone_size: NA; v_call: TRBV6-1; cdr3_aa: CASSEPRGEGSDEQFF
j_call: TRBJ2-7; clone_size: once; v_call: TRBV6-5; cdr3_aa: CASSYSLAGSYEQYF
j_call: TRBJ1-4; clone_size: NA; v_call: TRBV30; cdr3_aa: CAWRGGTNEKLFF